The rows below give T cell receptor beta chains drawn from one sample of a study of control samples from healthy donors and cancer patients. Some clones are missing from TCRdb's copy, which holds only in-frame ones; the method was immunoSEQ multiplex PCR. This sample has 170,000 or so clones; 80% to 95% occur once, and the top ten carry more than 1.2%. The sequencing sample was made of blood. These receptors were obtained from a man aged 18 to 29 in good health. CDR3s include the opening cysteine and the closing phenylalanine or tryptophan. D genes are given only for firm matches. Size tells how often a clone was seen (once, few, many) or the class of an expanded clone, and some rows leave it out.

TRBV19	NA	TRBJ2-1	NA	TGTGCCAGTAGACCGTCGGGTGGGGATGAGCAGTTCTTC	CASRPSGGDEQFF
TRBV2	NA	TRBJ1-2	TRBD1	TGTGCCAGCATACGACCGGGACAGCCAAGCGGTGACTATGGCTACACCTTC	CASIRPGQPSGDYGYTF
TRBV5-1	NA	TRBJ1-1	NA	TGCGCCAGCAGCTTTAGGACAGCCTATGAAGCTTTCTTT	CASSFRTAYEAFF
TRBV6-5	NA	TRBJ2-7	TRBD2	TGTGCCAGCAGCACGCGACTAGCTCCCGAGCAGTACTTC	CASSTRLAPEQYF
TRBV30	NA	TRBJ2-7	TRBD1	TGTGCCTGGAGCAAGCGGCAGGGGGCCTACGAGCAGTACTTC	CAWSKRQGAYEQYF
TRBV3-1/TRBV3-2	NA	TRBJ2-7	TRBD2	TGTGCCAGCAGCCGCGGACTAGCGGTCTCCTACGAGCAGTACTTC	CASSRGLAVSYEQYF
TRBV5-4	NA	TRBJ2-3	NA	TGTGCCAGCAGCTTGACCACAGATACGCAGTATTTT	CASSLTTDTQYF
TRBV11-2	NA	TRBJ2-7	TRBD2	TGTGCCAGCAGCTTAGCAAGCGGGGGGACTTACGAGCAGTACTTC	CASSLASGGTYEQYF
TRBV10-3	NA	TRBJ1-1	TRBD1	TGTGCCATCCTCGACAGGGGCACTGAAGCTTTCTTT	CAILDRGTEAFF
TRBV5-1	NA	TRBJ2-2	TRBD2	TGCGCCAGCAGCTTGGGGGGGGGCACCGGGGAGCTGTTTTTT	CASSLGGGTGELFF
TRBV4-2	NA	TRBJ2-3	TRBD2	TGTGCCAGCAGCCCCCGGACTAGCGGGGGGGCCATGGATACGCAGTATTTT	CASSPRTSGGAMDTQYF
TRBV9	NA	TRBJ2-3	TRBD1	TGTGCCAGCAGCGCGGACAGGGGTGGAGATACGCAGTATTTT	CASSADRGGDTQYF
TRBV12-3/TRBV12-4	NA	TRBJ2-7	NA	TGTGCCAGCAGTCCAGGGACTGGCGAGCAGTACTTC	CASSPGTGEQYF
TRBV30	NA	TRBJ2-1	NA	TGTGCCTGGAGTGTACCCCTTGCGGAGCAGTTCTTC	CAWSVPLAEQFF
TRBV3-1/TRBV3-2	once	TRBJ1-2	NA	TGTGCCAGCAGCCAAGTTGCAGGGGTCTCCGATGGCTACACCTTC	CASSQVAGVSDGYTF
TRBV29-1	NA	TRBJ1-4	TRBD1	TGCAGCGTTCAGACAGGGTCGGAAAAACTGTTTTTT	CSVQTGSEKLFF
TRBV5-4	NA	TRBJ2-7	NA	TGTGCCAGCAGCCAGGACAGTTACGAGCAGTACTTC	CASSQDSYEQYF
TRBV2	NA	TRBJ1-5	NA	TGTGCCAGCGACGGGGCGGGGCCTAGCAATCAGCCCCAGCATTTT	CASDGAGPSNQPQHF
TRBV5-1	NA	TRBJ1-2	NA	TGCGCCAGCAGCTTGGGATGGGAAGTTAACTATGGCTACACCTTC	CASSLGWEVNYGYTF
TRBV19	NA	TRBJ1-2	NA	TGTGCCAGTAGTATGAAGGTTTACTATGGCTACACCTTC	CASSMKVYYGYTF
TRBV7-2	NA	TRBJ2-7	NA	TGTGCCAGCAGCTTAGTCTTGGGGGGCGAGCAGTACTTC	CASSLVLGGEQYF
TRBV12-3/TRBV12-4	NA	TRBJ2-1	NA	TGTGCCAGCAGTCCAGACCACCTGTACGAGCAGTTCTTC	CASSPDHLYEQFF
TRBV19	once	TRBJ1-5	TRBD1	TGTGCCAGTAGTAGAACAGGGGAACAGCCCCAGCATTTT	CASSRTGEQPQHF
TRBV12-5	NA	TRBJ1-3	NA	TGTGCTAGTGGTTTTCCAGGGAAATTCTTGGACTCTGGAAACACCATATATTTT	CASGFPGKFLDSGNTIYF
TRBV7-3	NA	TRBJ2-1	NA	TGTGCCAGCAGCACCGGACGGGGCAATGAGCAGTTCTTC	CASSTGRGNEQFF
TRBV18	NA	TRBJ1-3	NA	TGTGCCAGCTCACCCCCCGCCTCTAAAGAATCCATATATTTT	CASSPPASKESIYF
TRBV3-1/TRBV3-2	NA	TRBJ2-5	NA	TGTGCCAGCAGCCAAGTAGGGGAGGACGGGGGGCCGGGGGGCCAAGAGACCCAGTACTTC	CASSQVGEDGGPGGQETQYF
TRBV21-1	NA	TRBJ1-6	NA	TGTGCCAGCAGCAAAGACAGGGATTCACCCCTCCACTTT	CASSKDRDSPLHF
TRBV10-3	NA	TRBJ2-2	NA	TGTGCCATCAGTGAACGACAGAGCACCGGGGAGCTGTTTTTT	CAISERQSTGELFF
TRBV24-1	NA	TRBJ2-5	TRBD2	TGTGCCACCAGTGATGCCGGGACTAGCGGGGGGGCTGAGACCCAGTACTTC	CATSDAGTSGGAETQYF
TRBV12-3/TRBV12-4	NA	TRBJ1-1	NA	TGTGCCAGCAGGAGTAGGGGCAGTGAAGCTTTCTTT	CASRSRGSEAFF
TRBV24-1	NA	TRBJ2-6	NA	TGTGCCACCAGTGGTCTCGACTCTGGGGCCAACGTCCTGACTTTC	CATSGLDSGANVLTF
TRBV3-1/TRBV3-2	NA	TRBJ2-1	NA	TGTGCCAGCAGCCTGACGAATGAGCAGTTCTTC	CASSLTNEQFF
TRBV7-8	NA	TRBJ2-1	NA	TGTGCCAGCAGCTCCGGAACGGGGTTTGGTAATGAGCAGTTCTTC	CASSSGTGFGNEQFF
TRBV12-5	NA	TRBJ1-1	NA	TGTGCTAGTGGTTTGGTACATCGAGGGAAGGGAGCTTTCTTT	CASGLVHRGKGAFF
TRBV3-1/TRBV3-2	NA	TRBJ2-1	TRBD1	TGTGCCAGCAGCCCCAGAGGGCAGGGGGCCTACAATGAGCAGTTCTTC	CASSPRGQGAYNEQFF
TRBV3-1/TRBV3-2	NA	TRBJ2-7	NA	TGTGCCAGCAGCCAAGTCGGGCGGAAAACCTACGAGCAGTACTTC	CASSQVGRKTYEQYF
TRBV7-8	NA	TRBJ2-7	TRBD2	TGTGCCAGCAGCTCTGGAGGCGGGACTACCCCCTACGAGCAGTACTTC	CASSSGGGTTPYEQYF
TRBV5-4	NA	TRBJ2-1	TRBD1	TGTGCCAGCAGCCCGACAGGGGGCCCCTACAATGAGCAGTTCTTC	CASSPTGGPYNEQFF
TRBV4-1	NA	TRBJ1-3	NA	TGCGCCAGCAGCCGTCAGGGAAGTACGTCCGGAAACACCATATATTTT	CASSRQGSTSGNTIYF
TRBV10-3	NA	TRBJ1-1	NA	TGTGCCATCAGTGCAAAACCTCAACAGGGTGGAAACACTGAAGCTTTCTTT	CAISAKPQQGGNTEAFF
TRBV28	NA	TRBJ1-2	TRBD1	TGTGCCAGCAGCGGACAGGGCAGAGGCTACACCTTC	CASSGQGRGYTF
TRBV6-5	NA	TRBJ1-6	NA	TGTGCCAGCAGAGGGACCTCCAATTCACCCCTCCACTTT	CASRGTSNSPLHF
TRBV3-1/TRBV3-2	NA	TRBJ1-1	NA	TGTGCCAGCAGCCAAGATCGAGGGCGCGGTGAAGCTTTCTTT	CASSQDRGRGEAFF
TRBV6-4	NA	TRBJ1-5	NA	TGTGCCAGCAGTGGCGAAGCGACGGGGCAGCCCCAGCATTTT	CASSGEATGQPQHF